This T cell receptor beta chain was identified during a study of a mutant IDH1 vaccine in newly diagnosed glioma. Trimming cost V 3 bases and J 7 bases; bases outside gene matches: 7. The CDR3 runs 14 residues. Germline assignment: CDR1 LNHDA and CDR2 SQIVND (reference sequence). The assay was immunoSEQ multiplex PCR, and TCRdb's table has in-frame clones only and misses some. The profile shows tens of thousands of clones, 83% of them singletons. Stated time point: baseline, week 1 (first vaccination visit). Treatment noted: pre-vaccination baseline after standard-of-care therapy. The chain links TRBV19 to TRBJ2-5, with 8 bases lining up with TRBD2. Sequenced here: PBMCs, sampled from a glioma patient treated with radiotherapy, temozolomide or both. The clonotype comes from a woman between 50 and 59 years old with glioma. The CDR3 nucleotides are TGTGCCAGTAGTATCGGGACTAGTGACATGACCCAGTACTTC. This sequence encodes CASSIGTSDMTQYF.